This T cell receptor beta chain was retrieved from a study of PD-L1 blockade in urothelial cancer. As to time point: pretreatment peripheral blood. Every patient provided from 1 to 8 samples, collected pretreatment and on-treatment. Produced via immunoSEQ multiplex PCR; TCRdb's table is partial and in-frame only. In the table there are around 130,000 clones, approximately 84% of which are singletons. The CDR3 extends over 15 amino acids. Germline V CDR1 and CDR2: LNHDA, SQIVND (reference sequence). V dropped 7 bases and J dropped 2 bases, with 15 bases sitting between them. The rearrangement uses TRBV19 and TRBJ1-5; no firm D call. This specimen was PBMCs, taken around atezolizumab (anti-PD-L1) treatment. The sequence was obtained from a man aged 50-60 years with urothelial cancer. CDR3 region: CASTGREERNQPQHF. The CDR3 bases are TGTGCCAGTACGGGGAGGGAGGAACGCAATCAGCCCCAGCATTTT.